This T cell receptor beta chain was sequenced during a study of T cell responses to AZD1222 COVID-19 vaccine. Method: immunoSEQ multiplex PCR; TCRdb's copy keeps in-frame clones and lacks some. The sample shows some 110,000 clones, more than 80% of them seen only once. Trimming cost V 1 base and J 3 bases; bases outside gene matches: 4. CDR3 length: 14 amino acids. Germline CDR1 and CDR2: SGHRS and YFSETQ. The chain combines TRBV5-1 with TRBJ2-7; 7 nucleotides match TRBD1. Source: peripheral blood, taken 28 days after the second AZD1222 dose. The source is an adult who received the AZD1222 COVID-19 vaccine. The CDR3 DNA sequence: TGCGCCAGCAGCTTGTCGGCAGGGGGCTACGAGCAGTACTTC. Protein: CASSLSAGGYEQYF.